This T cell receptor (beta chain) was retrieved from a study of T cells in localized non-small cell lung cancer. This CDR3 is 13 amino acids long. With 5 bases removed from V and 1 base from J, the gap between germline ends came to 5 bases. CDR1 and CDR2 (germline): PRHDT, FYEKMQ (reference sequence). Clones were sequenced by immunoSEQ multiplex PCR, and TCRdb holds only the in-frame ones, with some missing. The data hold about 20,000 clones, with about 80% observed a single time. The chain couples TRBV13 to TRBJ1-4; D remains unclear. The sample consisted of peripheral blood, taken before any cancer treatment. The origin of this receptor is a man aged 40-75 years with stage I lung adenocarcinoma. CDR3 sequence reads: CASSAGTNEKLFF. For the CDR3, the DNA is TGTGCCAGCAGCGCGGGAACTAATGAAAAACTGTTTTTT.